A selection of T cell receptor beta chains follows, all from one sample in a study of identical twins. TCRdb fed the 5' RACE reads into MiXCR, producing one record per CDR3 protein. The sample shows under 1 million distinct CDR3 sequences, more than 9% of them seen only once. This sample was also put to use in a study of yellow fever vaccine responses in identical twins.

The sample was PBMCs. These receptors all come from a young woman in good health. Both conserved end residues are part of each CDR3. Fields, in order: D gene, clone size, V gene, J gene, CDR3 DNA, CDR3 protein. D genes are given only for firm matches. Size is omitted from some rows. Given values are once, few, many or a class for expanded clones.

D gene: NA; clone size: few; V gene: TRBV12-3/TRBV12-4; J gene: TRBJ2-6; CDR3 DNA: TGTGCCAGCCGAAAATTCGACCTGCCGGGGGGGGCCAACGTCCTGACTTTC; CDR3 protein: CASRKFDLPGGANVLTF
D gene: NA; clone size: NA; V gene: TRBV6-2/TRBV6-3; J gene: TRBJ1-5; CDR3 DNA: TGTGCCAGCAGTTACTCCTCCGACAGGACTGTCGTAGGTCAGCCCCAGCATTTT; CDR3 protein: CASSYSSDRTVVGQPQHF
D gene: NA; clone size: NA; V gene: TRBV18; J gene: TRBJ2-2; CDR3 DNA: TGTGCCAGCTCACCATCGGATGTTCAGGGGGAGCTGTTTTTT; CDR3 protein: CASSPSDVQGELFF
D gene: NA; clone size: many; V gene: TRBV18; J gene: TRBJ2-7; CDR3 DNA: TGTGCCAGCTCACCCAACAAAAACTACGAGCAGTACTTC; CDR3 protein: CASSPNKNYEQYF
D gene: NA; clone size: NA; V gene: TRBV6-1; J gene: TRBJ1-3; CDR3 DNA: TGTGCCAGCAGCACCAGGGTCTCCGGAAACACCATATATTTT; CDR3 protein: CASSTRVSGNTIYF
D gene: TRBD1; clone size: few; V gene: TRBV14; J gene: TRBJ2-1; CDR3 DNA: TGTGCCAGCAGCCGGGGACAGGCCGGAGAGCAGTTCTTC; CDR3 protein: CASSRGQAGEQFF
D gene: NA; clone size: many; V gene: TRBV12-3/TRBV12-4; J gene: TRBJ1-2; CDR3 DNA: TGTGCCAGCAGTCCCCTTTACGAGGGGGGCTATGGCTACACCTTC; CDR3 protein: CASSPLYEGGYGYTF
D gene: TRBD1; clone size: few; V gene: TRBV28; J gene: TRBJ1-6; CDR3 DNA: TGTGCCAGCAGTCCACCCCTCATTGGGACAGGGGGGAATTCACCCCTCCACTTT; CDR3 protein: CASSPPLIGTGGNSPLHF
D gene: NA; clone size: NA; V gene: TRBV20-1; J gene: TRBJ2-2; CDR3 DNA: TGCAGTGCTAAAACACCGGACCTAACCGGGGAGCTGTTTTTT; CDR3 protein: CSAKTPDLTGELFF
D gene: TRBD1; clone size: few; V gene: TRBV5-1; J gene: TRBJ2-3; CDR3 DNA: TGCGCCAGCAGCCAGGTGGCCAGGGGGATTACAGATACGCAGTATTTT; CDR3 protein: CASSQVARGITDTQYF
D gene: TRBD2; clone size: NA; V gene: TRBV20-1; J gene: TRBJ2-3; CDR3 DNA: TGCAGCCCCAGCGGGGGGACCGCAGATACGCAGTATTTT; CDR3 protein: CSPSGGTADTQYF
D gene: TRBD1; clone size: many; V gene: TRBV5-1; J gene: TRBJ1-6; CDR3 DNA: TGCGCCAGCAGCCGGGGACAGAGCGCTCCTCCCCTCCACTTT; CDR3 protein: CASSRGQSAPPLHF
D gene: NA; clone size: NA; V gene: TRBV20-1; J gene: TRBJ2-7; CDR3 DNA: TGCTGTGCTAGAGTGGAGCGTAGCTCCTACGAGCAGTACTTC; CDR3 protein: CCARVERSSYEQYF
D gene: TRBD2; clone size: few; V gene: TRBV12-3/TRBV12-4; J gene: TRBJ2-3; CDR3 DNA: TGTGCCAGCAGTTTAGAGCGGGGGGTCGATACGCAGTATTTT; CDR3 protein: CASSLERGVDTQYF
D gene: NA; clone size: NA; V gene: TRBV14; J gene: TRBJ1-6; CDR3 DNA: TGTGCCAGCAGAAATACCAGCTCCTATAATTCACCCCTCCACTTT; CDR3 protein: CASRNTSSYNSPLHF
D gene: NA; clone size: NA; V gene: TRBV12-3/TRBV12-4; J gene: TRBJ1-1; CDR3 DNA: TGTGCCAGCAGTAGGGTTGCGAGTAAGGTGAACACTGAAGCTTTCTTT; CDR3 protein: CASSRVASKVNTEAFF
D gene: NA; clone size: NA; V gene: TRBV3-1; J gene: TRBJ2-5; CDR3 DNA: TGTGCCAGCAGATTTCTTGGGGATCAAGAGACCCAGTACTTC; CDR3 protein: CASRFLGDQETQYF
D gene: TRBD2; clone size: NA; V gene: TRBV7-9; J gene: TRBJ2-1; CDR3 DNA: TGTGCCAGCAGCTTAGCTAGCGGGAGGGATAATGAGCAGTTCTTC; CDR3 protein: CASSLASGRDNEQFF
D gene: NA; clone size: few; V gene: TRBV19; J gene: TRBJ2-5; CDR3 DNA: TGTGCCAGCGGGAATGGGGGAGAGACCCAGTACTTC; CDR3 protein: CASGNGGETQYF
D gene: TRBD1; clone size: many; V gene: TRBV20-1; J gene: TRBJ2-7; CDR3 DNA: TGCAGTGCTAGAGTTGACAGGGGGATGTACGAGCAGTACTTC; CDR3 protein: CSARVDRGMYEQYF
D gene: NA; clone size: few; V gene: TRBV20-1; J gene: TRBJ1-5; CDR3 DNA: TGCAGTGCTAGAGGGACCGATTATAGCAGCAATCAGCCCCAGCATTTT; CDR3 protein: CSARGTDYSSNQPQHF
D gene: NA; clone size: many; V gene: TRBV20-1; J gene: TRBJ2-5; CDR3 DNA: TGCAGTGCTAGAGATCTCCAGAACCAAGAGACCCAGTACTTC; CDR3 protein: CSARDLQNQETQYF
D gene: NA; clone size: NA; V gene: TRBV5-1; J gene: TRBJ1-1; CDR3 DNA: TGCGCCAGCAGCTTAATAGGCAGGAGCTTCACTGAAGCTTTCTTT; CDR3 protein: CASSLIGRSFTEAFF
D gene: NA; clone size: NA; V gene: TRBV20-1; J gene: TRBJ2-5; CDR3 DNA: TGCAGTGCCCCCGGGACAAAATGGGAGACCCAGTACTTC; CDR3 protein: CSAPGTKWETQYF